The 10 T cell receptor beta chains below were found in one sample sequenced in a study of blood T cell repertoires in COVID-19. Only in-frame clones appear in the TCRdb table, and some are missing; sequencing was by immunoSEQ multiplex PCR. The sample holds 300,000 to 400,000 clones, approximately 86% seen once. The sequenced sample was peripheral blood. These receptors originate from a woman between 55 and 75 years old with COVID-19, enrolled during active disease.

This clone was recorded once. The chain combines TRBV7-9 with TRBJ1-5, with 7 bases matching TRBD1. Germline V gene sequence: CDR1 SEHNR, CDR2 FQNEAQ (reference sequence). With V trimmed by 2 bases and J by 5 bases, 6 bases remained unmatched. The CDR3 has 15 residues. CDR3 amino acids: CASSLSRQGDQPQHF. The CDR3 DNA sequence: TGTGCCAGCAGCTTATCCAGGCAGGGGGATCAGCCCCAGCATTTT.

This chain joins TRBV3-1 (or the pseudogene TRBV3-2) and TRBJ2-5; D not resolved. The V and J ends lost 1 base and 5 bases respectively, with 14 bases between them. Germline-derived CDR1 and CDR2 are LGHDT and YNNKEL (reference sequence). CDR3 length: 15 amino acids. The CDR3 loop is CASSQALFSWETQYF. The DNA for the CDR3 is TGTGCCAGCAGCCAAGCGTTATTTAGCTGGGAGACCCAGTACTTC.

The chain joins TRBV5-8 to TRBJ1-5; D ambiguous. V was pared by 7 bases and J by 0 bases, with 17 bases between. CDR3 size: 16 residues. Germline V gene sequence: CDR1 SGHTS, CDR2 YDEGEE. The CDR3 DNA is TGTGCCAGCGACTCTCGGGAGAGTTATAGCAATCAGCCCCAGCATTTT. Translation gives CASDSRESYSNQPQHF.

The CDR3 sequence: CASPLRDGRTEAFF. The CDR3 coding sequence is TGTGCCAGCCCACTCAGGGATGGGCGGACTGAAGCTTTCTTT. The gene calls are TRBV6-6 and TRBJ1-1, with a possible D match to TRBD1 (5 bases). CDR1 and CDR2 from the germline V gene are MNHNY and SVGAGI (reference sequence). The CDR3 length is 14 residues. Between the trimmed V and J ends, which lost 8 bases and 5 bases, there was a span of 18 bases.

V usage is TRBV2 and J usage is TRBJ2-5; D is ambiguous. There are 12 residues in the CDR3. Germline-derived CDR1 and CDR2 are SNHLY and FYNNEI. Trimming left V 6 bases short and J 3 bases short, with 8 bases between. CDR3 sequence: CASSYTEETQYF. The CDR3 coding sequence is TGTGCCAGCAGCTATACTGAAGAGACCCAGTACTTC. Looking up the rest from reference TRBV2 and TRBJ2-5 gives the full variable domain: EPEVTQTPSHQVTQMGQEVILRCVPISNHLYFYWYRQILGQKVEFLVSFYNNEISEKSEIFDDQFSVERPDGSNFTLKIRSTKLEDSAMYFCASSYTEETQYFGPGTRLLVL.

V gene TRBV27 combines with J gene TRBJ1-5; D perhaps matches TRBD1 (6 bases). CDR3 length: 14 residues. V shed 5 bases and J shed 6 bases, with 14 bases lying between them. Germline CDR1 MNHEY, CDR2 SMNVEV (reference sequence). This CDR3 is CASSILQGGQPQHF. The CDR3, as DNA: TGTGCCAGCAGTATCCTACAGGGTGGTCAGCCCCAGCATTTT.

This sequence joins TRBV18 and TRBJ1-1; D gene uncertain. CDR1 and CDR2 (germline): KGHSH, LQKENI. The CDR3 runs 17 residues. With 4 bases removed from V and 0 bases from J, the gap between germline ends came to 18 bases. The CDR3 is CASSRRERYPMNTEAFF. CDR3 DNA: TGTGCCAGCTCACGCCGAGAACGGTACCCCATGAACACTGAAGCTTTCTTT.

V usage is TRBV5-1 and J usage is TRBJ2-7; 10 bases map to TRBD1. This CDR3 is built from 13 residues. In germline, CDR1 is SGHRS, CDR2 YFSETQ. Trimming took 2 bases from V and 6 from J; bases not matched to a gene: 2. CDR3 amino acids: CASSLGTGAEQYF. CDR3 DNA sequence: TGCGCCAGCAGCTTAGGGACAGGGGCCGAGCAGTACTTC.

In this sample, this clone turned up once. The chain has TRBV19 and TRBJ1-1, with TRBD1 matching over 12 bases. With V trimmed by 5 bases and J by 3 bases, 4 bases remained unmatched. There are 15 residues in the CDR3. CDR1 is LNHDA and CDR2 is SQIVND in the germline V gene (reference sequence). In DNA form, the CDR3 reads TGTGCCAGTAGTCCCGGGACAGGGGGCCACACTGAAGCTTTCTTT. Translating it yields CASSPGTGGHTEAFF.

J is TRBJ1-2 and V is TRBV6-4, with 8 bases identical to TRBD1. This CDR3 comprises 13 residues. Trimming at V came to 5 bases and at J to 2 bases, leaving 1 base not matched to a gene. The germline V gene encodes CDR1 MRHNA and CDR2 SNTAGT. CDR3 sequence: CASSPGGNYGYTF. CDR3 DNA sequence: TGTGCCAGCAGTCCAGGGGGCAACTATGGCTACACCTTC.